This record concerns one T cell receptor beta chain sequence. This sample is drawn from a study of technical replicates of blood from a handful of donors. The V gene end was trimmed by 2 bases and the J gene end by 10 bases; junction bases not matched to a gene: 8. The CDR3 is 16 residues long. Germline assignment: CDR1 SGHRS and CDR2 YFSETQ. Clones were read by immunoSEQ multiplex PCR, and TCRdb kept only the in-frame ones, dropping some. The sample holds more than 15,000 clones; 82% are singletons and the top ten take around 10%. The J gene is TRBJ2-1, the V gene TRBV5-1; 14 positions match TRBD2. The sequenced sample consisted of PBMCs. The TCR comes from a human donor in good health. Some clones in this sample may be carry-over from other donors' samples. CDR3 bases: TGCGCCAGCAGCTTACTGACTAGCGGGGGGGCCGGGGAGCAGTTCTTC. Protein product: CASSLLTSGGAGEQFF.